The present TCR beta chain was sequenced within a study of OX40 agonist ivuxolimab in advanced cancers. The CDR3 runs 15 residues. V lost 7 bases, J lost 3 bases, and 9 bases stayed unmatched. Germline loops: CDR1 SNHLY, CDR2 FYNNEI. Libraries were prepared by immunoSEQ multiplex PCR; TCRdb keeps only in-frame clonotypes and omits some of them. The sample records 75,000 to 95,000 clones, around 90% being singletons. The rearrangement uses TRBV2 and TRBJ1-5; 7 bases are a match to TRBD1. The TCR originated in an adult with an advanced solid tumor such as melanoma, head and neck, liver or kidney cancer. The source was CD4+ or CD8+ T cells sorted from blood, collected in a trial of the OX40 agonist ivuxolimab. Here the CDR3 DNA reads TGTGCCAGCACTCCTTCGGGGACAGACAATCAGCCCCAGCATTTT. This sequence encodes CASTPSGTDNQPQHF.